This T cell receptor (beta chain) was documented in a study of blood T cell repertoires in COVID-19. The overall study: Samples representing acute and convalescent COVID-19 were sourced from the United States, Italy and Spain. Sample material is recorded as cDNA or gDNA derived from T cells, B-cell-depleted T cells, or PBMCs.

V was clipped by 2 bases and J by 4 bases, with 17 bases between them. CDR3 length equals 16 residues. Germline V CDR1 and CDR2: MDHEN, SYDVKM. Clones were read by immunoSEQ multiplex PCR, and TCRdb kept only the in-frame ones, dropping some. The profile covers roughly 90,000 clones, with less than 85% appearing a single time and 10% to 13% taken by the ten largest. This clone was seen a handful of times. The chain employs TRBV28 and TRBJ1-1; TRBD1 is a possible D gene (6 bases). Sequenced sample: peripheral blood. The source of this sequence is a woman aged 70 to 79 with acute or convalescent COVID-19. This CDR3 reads CASSLAGGQVVTEAFF. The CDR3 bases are TGTGCCAGCAGTTTAGCCGGGGGGCAGGTGGTCACTGAAGCTTTCTTT.